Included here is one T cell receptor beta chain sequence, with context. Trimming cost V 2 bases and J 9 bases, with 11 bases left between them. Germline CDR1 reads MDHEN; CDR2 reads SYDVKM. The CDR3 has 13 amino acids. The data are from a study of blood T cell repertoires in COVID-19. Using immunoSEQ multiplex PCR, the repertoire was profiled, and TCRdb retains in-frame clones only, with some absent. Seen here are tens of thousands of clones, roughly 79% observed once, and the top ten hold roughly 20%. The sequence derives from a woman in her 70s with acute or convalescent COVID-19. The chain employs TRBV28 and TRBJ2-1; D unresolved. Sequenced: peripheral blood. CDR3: CASSLDMASEQFF. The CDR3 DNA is TGTGCCAGCAGTTTAGATATGGCCAGTGAGCAGTTCTTC.